These 17 T cell receptor beta chains share one sample of origin, sequenced in a study of T cell changes during pregnancy in multiple sclerosis (dated by TCRdb to about 2019). The library was made by the immunoSEQ multiplex PCR assay. Imported from immuneACCESS, the table was reduced by TCRdb to in-frame sequences with V and J called. These copies leave out some clones; in studies compared against another copy, an unresolved V gene accounts for under half, and the cause of the remainder is not known. Recorded for this sample are 30,000 to 50,000 clones; about 92% of them occurred a single time. The ten largest account for around 0.73% of the sample. The sample in question was CD4+ T cells from peripheral blood mononuclear cells, obtained in the third trimester of pregnancy. These receptors were obtained from a female donor with multiple sclerosis, enrolled in a pregnancy study.

V usage is TRBV5-1 and J usage is TRBJ1-3, with 7 bases that match TRBD1. Per the germline V gene, CDR1 is SGHRS and CDR2 is YFSETQ. V lost 4 bases and J lost 0; bases outside the gene matches: 7. The CDR3 extends over 16 amino acids. Here the CDR3 reads CASSLYRGLSGNTIYF. The CDR3 nucleotides read TGCGCCAGCAGCCTCTACAGGGGCCTCTCTGGAAACACCATATATTTT.

This clone was seen only once. The rearrangement links TRBV11-1 to TRBJ2-1; D not certain. The CDR3 has 13 residues. V lost 5 bases to trimming and J lost 10 bases, with 15 bases between them. Germline CDR1 and CDR2: SGHAT and FQDESV (reference sequence). CDR3 protein: CASSLLGWPEQFF. In nucleotides, the CDR3 is TGTGCCAGCAGCCTTCTTGGCTGGCCCGAGCAGTTCTTC.

The chain joins TRBV11-2 to TRBJ1-3, with D possibly matching TRBD1 (5 bases). The CDR3 covers 17 residues. Germline V gives CDR1 SGHAT, CDR2 FQNNGV. The V end was cut by 7 bases, the J end by 2 bases, with 21 bases between. The CDR3 DNA reads as TGTGCCAGCACCCAGGGAACGAAACAGGTCGCTGGAAACACCATATATTTT. Translated, it gives CASTQGTKQVAGNTIYF.

This clone was found once. This chain joins TRBV7-8 and TRBJ2-1; TRBD2 matches 13 bases. The germline V gene has CDR1 SGHVS and CDR2 FQNEAQ. The CDR3 extends over 17 amino acids. The ends lost 5 bases at V and 6 bases at J; junction bases unmatched: 10. The DNA of the CDR3 is TGTGCCAGCAGCCCGAGGACTAGCGGGAGTGTGGGCAATGAGCAGTTCTTC. The encoded protein is CASSPRTSGSVGNEQFF.

The J gene is TRBJ2-2, the V gene TRBV7-2; D perhaps matches TRBD2 (6 bases). CDR1 and CDR2 (germline): SGHTA, FQGNSA. Trimming stripped 5 bases from V and 4 bases from J, with 11 bases between. This CDR3 contains 14 residues. The CDR3 DNA reads as TGTGCCAGCAGCCCCGGAGGGAGCACCGGGGAGCTGTTTTTT. Protein product: CASSPGGSTGELFF. Variable domain in full (rest from reference TRBV7-2 and TRBJ2-2): GAGVSQSPSNKVTEKGKDVELRCDPISGHTALYWYRQSLGQGLEFLIYFQGNSAPDKSGLPSDRFSAERTGGSVSTLTIQRTQQEDSAVYLCASSPGGSTGELFFGEGSRLTVL.

The J gene is TRBJ1-4, the V gene TRBV27, with D perhaps TRBD1 (6 bases). The V end lost 6 bases, the J end lost 6 bases, and 20 bases lay between the germline ends. Germline lookup yields CDR1 MNHEY and CDR2 SMNVEV (reference sequence). This CDR3 is built from 16 residues. The CDR3 loop is CASSPLSTGRYEKLFF. In nucleotides, the CDR3 is TGTGCCAGCAGCCCCCTCTCGACAGGTCGTTATGAAAAACTGTTTTTT.

V gene TRBV5-5 combines with J gene TRBJ2-7, with 7 bases aligning to TRBD1. Germline lookup yields CDR1 SGHKS and CDR2 YYEKEE (reference sequence). After removal of 2 bases from V and 4 bases from J, the junction contained 9 bases not matched to a gene. The CDR3 has 15 amino acids. The CDR3 coding sequence is TGTGCCAGCAGCTTAGAGGGGGCGCCAGGGTACGAGCAGTACTTC. It codes for CASSLEGAPGYEQYF. Complete variable domain (other parts from reference TRBV5-5 and TRBJ2-7): DAGVTQSPTHLIKTRGQQVTLRCSPISGHKSVSWYQQVLGQGPQFIFQYYEKEERGRGNFPDRFSARQFPNYSSELNVNALLLGDSALYLCASSLEGAPGYEQYFGPGTRLTVT.

The chain uses TRBV2 and TRBJ1-2; D unresolved. This CDR3 contains 16 residues. The ends were cut back, 1 base at V and 0 bases at J, with 12 bases in the middle. In germline, CDR1 is SNHLY, CDR2 FYNNEI. The CDR3 region has the DNA TGTGCCAGCAGTGAAGAGAGGGTTGGGGCTAACTATGGCTACACCTTC. Amino acids: CASSEERVGANYGYTF. The full variable domain, in which reference TRBV2 and TRBJ1-2 provide the parts outside the CDR3, is EPEVTQTPSHQVTQMGQEVILRCVPISNHLYFYWYRQILGQKVEFLVSFYNNEISEKSEIFDDQFSVERPDGSNFTLKIRSTKLEDSAMYFCASSEERVGANYGYTFGSGTRLTVV.

The chain couples TRBV9 to TRBJ1-5, with a tentative D call TRBD1 (6 bases). Germline assignment: CDR1 SGDLS and CDR2 YYNGEE. Deletions cut 4 bases from V and 1 base from J, with 9 bases between. This CDR3 is built from 14 residues. The CDR3 here is CASSLGTSNQPQHF. Written as DNA, the CDR3 is TGTGCCAGCAGCTTAGGGACAAGCAATCAGCCCCAGCATTTT. The full variable domain, its missing parts supplied by reference TRBV9 and TRBJ1-5, is DSGVTQTPKHLITATGQRVTLRCSPRSGDLSVYWYQQSLDQGLQFLIQYYNGEERAKGNILERFSAQQFPDLHSELNLSSLELGDSALYFCASSLGTSNQPQHFGDGTRLSIL.

This chain joins TRBV5-4 and TRBJ2-2; 8 bases are shared with TRBD2. Germline assignment: CDR1 SGHNT and CDR2 YYREEE (reference sequence). This CDR3 spans 16 amino acids. Germline trimming cut 0 bases from V and 2 bases from J; bases unmatched to any gene: 3. CDR3 region: CASSLAGGANTGELFF. The DNA of the CDR3 is TGTGCCAGCAGCTTGGCGGGAGGGGCAAACACCGGGGAGCTGTTTTTT.

The rearrangement uses TRBV2 and TRBJ2-1; 12 bases agree with TRBD2. With 3 bases clipped from V and 4 bases from J, the junction kept 4 bases outside the gene matches. The CDR3 extends over 16 amino acids. Germline loops: CDR1 SNHLY, CDR2 FYNNEI. CDR3 coding DNA: TGTGCCAGCAGTGAGTGGCTAGCGGGAGGGTACAATGAGCAGTTCTTC. Its translation is CASSEWLAGGYNEQFF.

The V call is TRBV5-1, the J call TRBJ2-2; TRBD1 matches at 7 bases. Per the germline V gene, CDR1 is SGHRS and CDR2 is YFSETQ. V was pared by 4 bases and J by 4 bases, with 4 bases of the junction left unmatched. There are 14 residues in the CDR3. The CDR3 is CASSERQGTGELFF. Written as DNA, the CDR3 is TGCGCCAGCAGCGAGAGACAGGGCACCGGGGAGCTGTTTTTT.

This sequence joins TRBV5-1 and TRBJ2-5; weak D call: TRBD1 (6 bases). V shed 2 bases and J shed 2 bases, with 19 bases lying between them. The CDR3 runs to 17 residues. Germline V lookup: CDR1 SGHRS, CDR2 YFSETQ. The CDR3 sequence is CASSFARGGGAQETQYF. CDR3 DNA: TGCGCCAGCAGCTTTGCGCGTGGGGGCGGAGCACAAGAGACCCAGTACTTC. Combining the CDR3 with reference TRBV5-1 and TRBJ2-5 gives the whole variable domain KAGVTQTPRYLIKTRGQQVTLSCSPISGHRSVSWYQQTPGQGLQFLFEYFSETQRNKGNFPGRFSGRQFSNSRSEMNVSTLELGDSALYLCASSFARGGGAQETQYFGPGTRLLVL.

DNA for the CDR3: TGTGCCAGCAGTTACTCCCCAGGGACAGCCTACGAGCAGTACTTC. Protein: CASSYSPGTAYEQYF. The chain has TRBV6-6 and TRBJ2-7; TRBD1 aligns across 7 bases. Trimming removed 0 bases from V and 2 bases from J; junction bases left unmatched: 4. Per germline, CDR1 MNHNY and CDR2 SVGAGI (reference sequence). The CDR3 extends over 15 amino acids.

This chain joins TRBV2 and TRBJ2-3, with 7 bases lining up with TRBD2. This CDR3 is 14 amino acids long. The junction had 6 bases not matched to a gene; V was cut back by 7 bases and J by 2 bases. Germline V lookup: CDR1 SNHLY, CDR2 FYNNEI. The CDR3, as DNA: TGTGCCAGCAAAGTGGGAGGGCCCACAGATACGCAGTATTTT. Protein product: CASKVGGPTDTQYF.

This chain uses TRBV5-1 with TRBJ2-2; 9 nucleotides match TRBD2. The ends lost 0 bases at V and 0 bases at J; junction bases unmatched: 6. Germline values: CDR1 SGHRS, CDR2 YFSETQ. The CDR3 sequence is 18 residues long. CDR3 DNA sequence: TGCGCCAGCAGCTTGGCATTAGCGGGAGATCCGAACACCGGGGAGCTGTTTTTT. It specifies CASSLALAGDPNTGELFF.

The gene calls are TRBV30 and TRBJ1-6; D gene unclear. Germline V gene lookup returns CDR1 GTSNPN and CDR2 SVGIG (reference sequence). V shed 4 bases and J shed 0 bases, with 7 bases lying between them. CDR3 length: 14 residues. CDR3 protein: CAWMRGSYNSPLHF. DNA of the CDR3: TGTGCCTGGATGCGCGGCTCCTATAATTCACCCCTCCACTTT.